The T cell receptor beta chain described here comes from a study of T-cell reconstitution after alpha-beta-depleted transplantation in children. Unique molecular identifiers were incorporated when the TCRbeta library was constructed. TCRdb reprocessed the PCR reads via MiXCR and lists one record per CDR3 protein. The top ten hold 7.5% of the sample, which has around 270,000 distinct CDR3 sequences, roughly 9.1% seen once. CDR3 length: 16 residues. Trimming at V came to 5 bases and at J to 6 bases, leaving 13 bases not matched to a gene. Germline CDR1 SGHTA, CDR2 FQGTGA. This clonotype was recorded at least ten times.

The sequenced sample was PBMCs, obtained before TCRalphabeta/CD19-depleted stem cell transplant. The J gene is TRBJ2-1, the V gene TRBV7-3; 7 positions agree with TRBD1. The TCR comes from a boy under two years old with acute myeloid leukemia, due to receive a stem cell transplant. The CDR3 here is CASSPLGAAGGNEQFF. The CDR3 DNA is TGTGCCAGCAGCCCCTTGGGGGCGGCAGGGGGCAATGAGCAGTTCTTC.